These T cell receptor beta chains were read from a single sample in a study of T cells expressing NK-cell markers. TCRdb reanalyzed the 5' RACE reads, giving one entry per CDR3 protein sequence and no DNA. The repertoire table contains 150,000 to 200,000 distinct CDR3 sequences. Sequenced sample: blood T cells: a sorted CD56 or NKG2C T cell subset, CD4+ or CD8+ T cells, or bulk PBMC T cells (not recorded which). These TCRs come from a woman between 18 and 75 years old in good health. Each CDR3 is given with its conserved first and last residue. Each record gives: J gene, V gene, CDR3 protein.

j_gene: TRBJ1-5
v_gene: TRBV20-1
CDR3aa: CSARPTGTNQPQHF

j_gene: TRBJ1-4
v_gene: TRBV15
CDR3aa: CATSRDFGGYGEKLFF

j_gene: TRBJ1-5
v_gene: TRBV12-3/TRBV12-4
CDR3aa: CASSPTGSADQPQHF

j_gene: TRBJ2-1
v_gene: TRBV20-1
CDR3aa: CSARDPTSGGTYNEQFF

j_gene: TRBJ1-1
v_gene: TRBV2
CDR3aa: CASEGQGLMNTEAFF

j_gene: TRBJ2-7
v_gene: TRBV5-1
CDR3aa: CATRRDTGPYEQYF

j_gene: TRBJ2-7
v_gene: TRBV5-1
CDR3aa: CASSSSGTGIYEQYF

j_gene: TRBJ2-5
v_gene: TRBV20-1
CDR3aa: CSATRQVQETQYF

j_gene: TRBJ2-1
v_gene: TRBV6-1
CDR3aa: CASSRLAGGSSYNEQFF

j_gene: TRBJ2-7
v_gene: TRBV12-3/TRBV12-4
CDR3aa: CASGSDLSYEQYF

j_gene: TRBJ2-1
v_gene: TRBV12-3/TRBV12-4
CDR3aa: CASSQGTSGSLDNEQFF

j_gene: TRBJ2-3
v_gene: TRBV10-3
CDR3aa: CAISDNSRTDTQYF

j_gene: TRBJ2-1
v_gene: TRBV27
CDR3aa: CASSDRFGEQFF

j_gene: TRBJ1-1
v_gene: TRBV29-1
CDR3aa: CSVETGQGTEAFF

j_gene: TRBJ2-5
v_gene: TRBV20-1
CDR3aa: CSARGTGQGGTSGMETQYF

j_gene: TRBJ2-5
v_gene: TRBV5-5
CDR3aa: CASSFAEETQYF

j_gene: TRBJ2-7
v_gene: TRBV5-1
CDR3aa: CASSFGGQGYEQYF

j_gene: TRBJ2-7
v_gene: TRBV29-1
CDR3aa: CSGGTGVREQYF

j_gene: TRBJ2-7
v_gene: TRBV27
CDR3aa: CASRLTIAGVYEQYF

j_gene: TRBJ1-5
v_gene: TRBV20-1
CDR3aa: CSVHGGGNQPQHF

j_gene: TRBJ2-1
v_gene: TRBV12-3/TRBV12-4
CDR3aa: CASSTTLDGRNEQFF

j_gene: TRBJ1-6
v_gene: TRBV20-1
CDR3aa: CSARDLRGTGSPLHF

j_gene: TRBJ2-3
v_gene: TRBV30
CDR3aa: CAWSSGSADTQYF

j_gene: TRBJ1-4
v_gene: TRBV3-1
CDR3aa: CASSQQTTNEKLFF

j_gene: TRBJ2-5
v_gene: TRBV20-1
CDR3aa: CSARPGLAEETQYF

j_gene: TRBJ2-1
v_gene: TRBV20-1
CDR3aa: CSAPPLASSYNEQFF

j_gene: TRBJ2-7
v_gene: TRBV20-1
CDR3aa: CSARVTVSGEQYF

j_gene: TRBJ1-1
v_gene: TRBV11-1
CDR3aa: CASSLYPMNTEAFF